A single sample is the source of the 12 T cell receptor beta chains below, sequenced in a study of shared clonotypes between healthy human individuals. CD45RO-negative CD8 cells positively selected for CCR7 made up the naive population, which excluded terminally differentiated effector memory CD45RA+ cells. TCRdb keeps only in-frame clones here, not all; method: immunoSEQ multiplex PCR. This table holds around 2,000,000 clones, 85% to 95% found once. Source material: naive CD8+ T cells sorted from blood. These receptors were collected from a man younger than 30 in good health.

The gene calls are TRBV6-5 and TRBJ1-2, with a weak D call TRBD1 (5 bases). The germline gives CDR1 MNHEY, CDR2 SVGAGI. Trimming cost V 7 bases and J 7 bases, with 10 bases left between them. The CDR3 is 11 residues long. CDR3 residues: CASTAGIGYTF. As DNA, the CDR3 is TGTGCCAGCACTGCAGGGATTGGCTACACCTTC.

The chain joins TRBV7-9 to TRBJ1-4; D is ambiguous. CDR1 is SEHNR, CDR2 FQNEAQ, per germline (reference sequence). The CDR3 extends over 13 amino acids. Trimming took off 4 bases at V and 0 bases at J, with 3 bases between the two ends. The CDR3 protein is CASSWATNEKLFF. The CDR3 DNA reads as TGTGCCAGCAGCTGGGCAACTAATGAAAAACTGTTTTTT. Based on the CDR3 plus reference TRBV7-9 and TRBJ1-4, the full variable domain is DTGVSQNPRHKITKRGQNVTFRCDPISEHNRLYWYRQTLGQGPEFLTYFQNEAQLEKSRLLSDRFSAERPKGSFSTLEIQRTEQGDSAMYLCASSWATNEKLFFGSGTQLSVL.

The chain employs TRBV11-2 and TRBJ2-5; 7 bases agree with TRBD2. The J call may be in error: the DNA end matches TRBJ2-7 better. Per the germline V gene, CDR1 is SGHAT and CDR2 is FQNNGV. The CDR3 is 13 residues long. For the CDR3, the DNA is TGTGCCAGCAGCCCGGGGACTACCTACGAGCAGTACTTC. Its translation: CASSPGTTYEQYF.

In DNA form, the CDR3 reads TGTGCCAGCAGCCCCTCGGTCACCGGGGAGCTGTTTTTT. It codes for CASSPSVTGELFF. The chain couples TRBV7-8 to TRBJ2-2; D gene ambiguous. V was shortened by 5 bases and J by 4 bases, with 8 bases between the two germline ends. The CDR3 extends over 13 amino acids. The germline V gene has CDR1 SGHVS and CDR2 FQNEAQ.

The rearrangement uses TRBV5-4 and TRBJ1-1, with 7 nucleotides matching TRBD1. Losses at the gene ends were 6 bases for V and 4 bases for J; bases not matched to a gene: 12. The CDR3 is 15 amino acids. Per germline, CDR1 SGHNT and CDR2 YYREEE (reference sequence). CDR3 bases: TGTGCCAGCACCTTTCCATTGACAGGGAGCACTGAAGCTTTCTTT. This translates into CASTFPLTGSTEAFF.

The chain recombines TRBV27 with TRBJ1-2, with 12 bases that match TRBD1. The CDR3 runs to 16 residues. Trimming at V came to 5 bases and at J to 6 bases, leaving 10 bases not matched to a gene. Germline CDR1 and CDR2: MNHEY and SMNVEV (reference sequence). CDR3 loop: CASSHSGTGGGDGYTF. The CDR3 DNA follows: TGTGCCAGCAGTCACTCCGGGACAGGGGGCGGAGATGGCTACACCTTC.

This chain joins TRBV7-2 and TRBJ2-7, with D possibly matching TRBD2 (6 bases). Deletions cut 5 bases from V and 3 bases from J, with 17 bases between. Per the germline V gene, CDR1 is SGHTA and CDR2 is FQGNSA. The CDR3 is made up of 15 amino acids. The CDR3 region is CASSPRGSGRYEQYF. The CDR3 region has the DNA TGTGCCAGCAGCCCCCGGGGTAGCGGACGCTACGAGCAGTACTTC. The variable domain in full, completed from reference TRBV7-2 and TRBJ2-7, reads GAGVSQSPSNKVTEKGKDVELRCDPISGHTALYWYRQSLGQGLEFLIYFQGNSAPDKSGLPSDRFSAERTGGSVSTLTIQRTQQEDSAVYLCASSPRGSGRYEQYFGPGTRLTVT.

V gene TRBV9 combines with J gene TRBJ2-7, with 9 bases lining up with TRBD1. The CDR3 consists of 15 residues. Germline loops: CDR1 SGDLS, CDR2 YYNGEE. V lost 4 bases to trimming and J lost 1 base; unmatched junction nucleotides: 6. The CDR3 nucleotides read TGTGCCAGCAGCTCCGCCGGGACAGGGTCCTACGAGCAGTACTTC. Residues: CASSSAGTGSYEQYF.

J is TRBJ1-1 and V is TRBV30; D remains unclear. V gave up 2 bases and J gave up 2 bases, with 9 bases separating them. This CDR3 comprises 13 residues. Per germline, CDR1 GTSNPN and CDR2 SVGIG (reference sequence). Written as DNA, the CDR3 is TGTGCCTGGAGTTGGGCAGAAAACACTGAAGCTTTCTTT. Amino acid sequence: CAWSWAENTEAFF.

J is TRBJ2-7 and V is TRBV27, with D perhaps TRBD2 (6 bases). Trimming took 9 bases from V and 3 from J, leaving 15 bases between them. The CDR3 has 13 amino acids. Germline CDR1 reads MNHEY; CDR2 reads SMNVEV (reference sequence). The CDR3: CASKNIGGYEQYF. CDR3 DNA: TGTGCCAGTAAGAATATCGGGGGCTACGAGCAGTACTTC.

As to this clone: The junction departs from germline at one end; a sequencing error may be responsible. Other DNA variants within this sample encode the same CDR3. CDR3 amino acids: CASSQTGTGAYEQYF. The CDR3 DNA reads TGTGCCAGCAGCCAGACCGGGACAGGAGCCTACGAGCAGTACTTC. The chain links TRBV4-1 to TRBJ2-7; 8 bases align to TRBD1. From germline, CDR1 is MGHRA and CDR2 YSYEKL. The CDR3 sequence is 15 residues long.

The rearrangement links TRBV18 to TRBJ2-3; D gene unclear. The CDR3 spans 14 residues. The germline CDR1 and CDR2 sequences are KGHSH and LQKENI. Between the trimmed V and J ends, which lost 2 bases and 2 bases, there was a span of 8 bases. The CDR3 nucleotides read TGTGCCAGCTCACCAATTGAGACCACAGATACGCAGTATTTT. Translation gives CASSPIETTDTQYF.